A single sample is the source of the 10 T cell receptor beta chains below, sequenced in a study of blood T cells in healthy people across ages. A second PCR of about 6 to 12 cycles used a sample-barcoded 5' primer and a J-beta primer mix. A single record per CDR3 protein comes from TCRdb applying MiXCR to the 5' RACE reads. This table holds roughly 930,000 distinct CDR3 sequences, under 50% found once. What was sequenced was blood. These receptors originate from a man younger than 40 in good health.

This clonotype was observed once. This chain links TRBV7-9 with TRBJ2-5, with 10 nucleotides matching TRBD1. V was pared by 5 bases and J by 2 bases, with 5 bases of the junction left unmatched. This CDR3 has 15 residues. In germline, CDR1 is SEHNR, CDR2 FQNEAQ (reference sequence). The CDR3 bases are TGTGCCAGCAGCACGGGACAGGGGATTCAAGAGACCCAGTACTTC. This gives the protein CASSTGQGIQETQYF.

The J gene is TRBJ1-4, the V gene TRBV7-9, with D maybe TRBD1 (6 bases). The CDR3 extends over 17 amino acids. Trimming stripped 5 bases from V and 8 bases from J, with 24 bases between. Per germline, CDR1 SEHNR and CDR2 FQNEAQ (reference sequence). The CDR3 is CASSPFELTGRVEKLFF. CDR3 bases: TGTGCCAGCAGCCCGTTTGAATTGACAGGCCGGGTGGAAAAACTGTTTTTT.

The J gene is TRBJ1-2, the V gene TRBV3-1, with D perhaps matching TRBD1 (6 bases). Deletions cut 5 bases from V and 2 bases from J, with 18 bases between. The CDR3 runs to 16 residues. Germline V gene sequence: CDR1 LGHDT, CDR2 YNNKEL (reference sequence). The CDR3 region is CASSYNRDNPNYGYTF. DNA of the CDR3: TGTGCCAGCAGCTACAATCGGGACAATCCCAACTATGGCTACACCTTC.

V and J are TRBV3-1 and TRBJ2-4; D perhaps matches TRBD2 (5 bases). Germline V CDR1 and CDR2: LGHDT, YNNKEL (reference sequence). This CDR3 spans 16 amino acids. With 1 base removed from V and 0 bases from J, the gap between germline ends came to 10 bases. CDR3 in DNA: TGTGCCAGCAGCCAAGCGTTCGCGGGAGCCAAAAACATTCAGTACTTC. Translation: CASSQAFAGAKNIQYF. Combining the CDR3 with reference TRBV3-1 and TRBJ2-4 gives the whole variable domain DTAVSQTPKYLVTQMGNDKSIKCEQNLGHDTMYWYKQDSKKFLKIMFSYNNKELIINETVPNRFSPKSPDKAHLNLHINSLELGDSAVYFCASSQAFAGAKNIQYFGAGTRLSVL.

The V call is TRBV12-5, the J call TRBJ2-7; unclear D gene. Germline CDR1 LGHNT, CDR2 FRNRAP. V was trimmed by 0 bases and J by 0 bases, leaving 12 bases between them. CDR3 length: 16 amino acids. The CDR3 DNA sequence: TGTGCTAGTGGTTTGGTACGGGTCCCCCTCTCCTACGAGCAGTACTTC. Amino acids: CASGLVRVPLSYEQYF.

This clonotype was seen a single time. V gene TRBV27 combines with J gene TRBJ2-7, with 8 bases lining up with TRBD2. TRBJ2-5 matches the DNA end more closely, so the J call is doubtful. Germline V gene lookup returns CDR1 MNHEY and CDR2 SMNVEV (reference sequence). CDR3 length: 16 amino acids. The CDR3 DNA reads TGTGCCAGCAGCCAACTATCGGGGCTAGCGGGAGAGACCCAGTACTTC. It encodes CASSQLSGLAGETQYF.

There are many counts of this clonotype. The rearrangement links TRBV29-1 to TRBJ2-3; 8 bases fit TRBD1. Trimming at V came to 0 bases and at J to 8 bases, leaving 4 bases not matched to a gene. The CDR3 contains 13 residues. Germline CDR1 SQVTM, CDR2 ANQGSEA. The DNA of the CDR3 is TGCAGCGTTGAAGATGCAGGGGGCAGTACGCAGTATTTT. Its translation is CSVEDAGGSTQYF.

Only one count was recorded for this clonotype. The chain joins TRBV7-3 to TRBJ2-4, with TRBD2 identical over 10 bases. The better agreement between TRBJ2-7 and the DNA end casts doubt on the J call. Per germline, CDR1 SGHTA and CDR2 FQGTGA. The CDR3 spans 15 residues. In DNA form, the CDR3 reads TGTGCCAGCAGCCCGCTAGCGGGGGCGGTCCACGAGCAGTACTTC. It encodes CASSPLAGAVHEQYF.

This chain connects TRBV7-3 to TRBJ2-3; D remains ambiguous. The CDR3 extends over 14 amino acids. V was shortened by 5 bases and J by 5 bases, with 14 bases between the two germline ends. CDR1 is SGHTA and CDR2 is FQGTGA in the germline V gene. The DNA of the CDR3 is TGTGCCAGCAGCCCATCACCGTTAGGAGATACGCAGTATTTT. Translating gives CASSPSPLGDTQYF.

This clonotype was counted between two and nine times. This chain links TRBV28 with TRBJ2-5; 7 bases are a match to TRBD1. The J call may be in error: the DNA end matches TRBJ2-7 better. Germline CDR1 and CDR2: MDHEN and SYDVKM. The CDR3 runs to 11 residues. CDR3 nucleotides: TGTGCCAGCATCACAGGGGCCGAGCAGTACTTC. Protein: CASITGAEQYF.